The 15 T cell receptor beta chains presented below share a single source sample, sequenced in a study of shared T cell receptors in the human thymus. Measured with immunoSEQ multiplex PCR; TCRdb has only the in-frame clones, and not every one. Seen here are roughly 500,000 clones, around three quarters observed once, and the top ten hold more than 0.01%. The sample was also linked to a second study, of human thymus T cells.

The sequencing sample was made of thymocytes. These receptor sequences come from a boy under two years old with a congenital heart defect.

This clone was seen only once. The chain employs TRBV7-6 and TRBJ1-2; 10 bases align to TRBD1. The CDR3 extends over 16 amino acids. V was clipped by 1 base and J by 8 bases; unmatched bases: 10. CDR1 and CDR2 (germline): SGHVS, FNYEAQ. CDR3 sequence (DNA): TGTGCCAGCAGCTTAGTTGACAGGGGGCTGACGGACGGCTACACCTTC. It specifies CASSLVDRGLTDGYTF.

This clone was counted only a few times. This chain links TRBV7-2 with TRBJ2-7, with TRBD1 matching over 9 bases. The CDR3 spans 14 residues. Trimming cost V 5 bases and J 5 bases; bases outside gene matches: 7. The germline CDR1 and CDR2 sequences are SGHTA and FQGNSA. The CDR3 sequence: CASSLGTGSDEQYF. The CDR3 nucleotides are TGTGCCAGCAGCCTTGGGACAGGGTCAGACGAGCAGTACTTC.

The CDR3 coding sequence is TGTGCCAGCTGTCTAGCGGAGCCTACCTACGAGCAGTACTTC. Protein: CASCLAEPTYEQYF. This chain connects TRBV18 to TRBJ2-7, with 7 bases fitting TRBD2. J was trimmed by 2 bases and V by 7 bases; bases with no gene match: 8. Germline loops: CDR1 KGHSH, CDR2 LQKENI. The CDR3 runs to 14 residues.

The gene calls are TRBV27 and TRBJ2-1, with 13 positions matching TRBD2. The CDR3 extends over 16 amino acids. V lost 4 bases to trimming and J lost 5 bases; unmatched junction nucleotides: 5. Germline CDR1 MNHEY, CDR2 SMNVEV (reference sequence). In DNA form, the CDR3 reads TGTGCCAGCAGTTCCGGGACTAGCGGGACCAACAATGAGCAGTTCTTC. Protein product: CASSSGTSGTNNEQFF.

The J gene is TRBJ1-2, the V gene TRBV29-1; D not resolved. V lost 7 bases and J lost 6, with 15 bases in between. Germline lookup yields CDR1 SQVTM and CDR2 ANQGSEA. The CDR3 contains 12 residues. The CDR3 coding sequence is TGCAGCGACCGCCCGCGGGTGGATGGCTACACCTTC. It encodes CSDRPRVDGYTF.

The chain carries TRBV28 and TRBJ2-5, with 11 positions matching TRBD2. CDR1 and CDR2 (germline): MDHEN, SYDVKM. This CDR3 has 17 amino acids. Unmatched junction bases numbered 16, after V lost 8 bases and J lost 5 bases. The CDR3: CASLPGLAGGRWETQYF. The CDR3 DNA is TGTGCCAGCCTCCCCGGGCTAGCGGGAGGAAGGTGGGAGACCCAGTACTTC.

The chain recombines TRBV11-3 with TRBJ1-1; D is undetermined. Germline lookup yields CDR1 SGHNT and CDR2 YENEEA. The length of the CDR3 is 15 residues. Between the trimmed V and J ends, which lost 5 bases and 0 bases, there was a span of 13 bases. The DNA for the CDR3 is TGTGCCAGCAGCCCTCCACAAACTATGAACACTGAAGCTTTCTTT. It codes for CASSPPQTMNTEAFF. Supplemented by reference TRBV11-3 and TRBJ1-1, the full variable domain reads EAGVVQSPRYKIIEKKQPVAFWCNPISGHNTLYWYLQNLGQGPELLIRYENEEAVDDSQLPKDRFSAERLKGVDSTLKIQPAELGDSAVYLCASSPPQTMNTEAFFGQGTRLTVV.

The chain couples TRBV27 to TRBJ1-5; 9 nucleotides match TRBD1. This CDR3 comprises 14 residues. Per the germline V gene, CDR1 is MNHEY and CDR2 is SMNVEV (reference sequence). With 8 bases clipped from V and 0 bases from J, the junction kept 2 bases outside the gene matches. DNA of the CDR3: TGTGCCAGCGGGGGACAGGGTAGCAATCAGCCCCAGCATTTT. Translating it yields CASGGQGSNQPQHF.

The V call is TRBV7-8, the J call TRBJ2-1; weak D call: TRBD2 (6 bases). With 6 bases removed from V and 5 bases from J, the gap between germline ends came to 17 bases. Germline V gene lookup returns CDR1 SGHVS and CDR2 FQNEAQ. This CDR3 spans 15 amino acids. In nucleotides, the CDR3 is TGTGCCAGCAGACGAGACAGCGGGCGGGACAATGAGCAGTTCTTC. Translated, it gives CASRRDSGRDNEQFF. Using reference TRBV7-8 and TRBJ2-1 for the parts outside the CDR3, the full variable domain is GAGVSQSPRYKVAKRGQDVALRCDPISGHVSLFWYQQALGQGPEFLTYFQNEAQLDKSGLPSDRFFAERPEGSVSTLKIQRTQQEDSAVYLCASRRDSGRDNEQFFGPGTRLTVL.

The rearrangement links TRBV19 to TRBJ2-7; 10 positions agree with TRBD2. The CDR3 totals 18 residues. Germline-derived CDR1 and CDR2 are LNHDA and SQIVND (reference sequence). Losses at the gene ends were 1 base for V and 2 bases for J; bases not matched to a gene: 11. CDR3 nucleotide sequence: TGTGCCAGTAGTATAGGGGCGGCTAGCGGGAGCGGGACCTACGAGCAGTACTTC. This sequence encodes CASSIGAASGSGTYEQYF. The full variable domain, in which reference TRBV19 and TRBJ2-7 provide the parts outside the CDR3, is DGGITQSPKYLFRKEGQNVTLSCEQNLNHDAMYWYRQDPGQGLRLIYYSQIVNDFQKGDIAEGYSVSREKKESFPLTVTSAQKNPTAFYLCASSIGAASGSGTYEQYFGPGTRLTVT.

This clone was picked up a small number of times. The V and J genes are TRBV11-3 and TRBJ2-7; weak D call: TRBD1 (6 bases). The germline gives CDR1 SGHNT, CDR2 YENEEA. The CDR3 runs to 14 residues. V lost 5 bases, J lost 1 base, and 12 bases lay in between. CDR3 residues: CASSHARGSYEQYF. CDR3 nucleotides: TGTGCCAGCAGCCATGCTAGGGGGTCCTACGAGCAGTACTTC.

This chain links TRBV14 with TRBJ1-1; the D gene is possibly TRBD1 (5 bases). Trimming stripped 0 bases from V and 0 bases from J, with 11 bases between. Germline CDR1 and CDR2: SGHDN and FVKESK. The CDR3 loop spans 16 amino acids. CDR3 DNA sequence: TGTGCCAGCAGCCAAGAACGTGGGGGGTTGAACACTGAAGCTTTCTTT. This encodes CASSQERGGLNTEAFF. Based on the CDR3 plus reference TRBV14 and TRBJ1-1, the full variable domain is EAGVTQFPSHSVIEKGQTVTLRCDPISGHDNLYWYRRVMGKEIKFLLHFVKESKQDESGMPNNRFLAERTGGTYSTLKVQPAELEDSGVYFCASSQERGGLNTEAFFGQGTRLTVV.

This clone has more than one count but fewer than ten. The same CDR3 arises from other DNA sequences in this sample as well. CDR3 amino acids: CAWSVRLAGGQETQYF. As DNA, the CDR3 is TGTGCCTGGAGTGTACGGCTAGCGGGAGGCCAAGAGACCCAGTACTTC. The chain combines TRBV30 with TRBJ2-5; TRBD2 aligns across 11 bases. This CDR3 spans 16 amino acids. Looked up from germline, CDR1 is GTSNPN and CDR2 is SVGIG (reference sequence). Trimming cost V 0 bases and J 1 base; bases outside gene matches: 4.

V usage is TRBV27 and J usage is TRBJ2-7; 7 bases agree with TRBD1. CDR3 length: 15 residues. Germline-derived CDR1 and CDR2 are MNHEY and SMNVEV (reference sequence). J gave up 0 bases and V 10 bases, and 12 bases lay outside the gene matches. DNA for the CDR3: TGTGCCACCAAACCACGACAGGGAAGCTCCTACGAGCAGTACTTC. Translated, it gives CATKPRQGSSYEQYF.

The genes are TRBV11-2 and TRBJ1-4, with D perhaps matching TRBD1 (6 bases). This CDR3 spans 17 amino acids. V dropped 5 bases and J dropped 0 bases, with 16 bases sitting between them. CDR1 is SGHAT, CDR2 FQNNGV, per germline. CDR3 DNA: TGTGCCAGCAGCCCGATGGGGGGGGCAGCAACTAATGAAAAACTGTTTTTT. Encoded protein: CASSPMGGAATNEKLFF.